This TCR beta chain was captured by sequencing in a study of blood T cell repertoires in COVID-19. This table comes from immunoSEQ multiplex PCR, and its TCRdb copy is limited to in-frame clones, with some not included. The profile covers some 99,000 clones, with over 75% appearing a single time and about 6.6% taken by the ten largest. The V end was cut by 3 bases, the J end by 7 bases, with 19 bases between. The CDR3 is 16 residues long. Germline values: CDR1 SGHRS, CDR2 YFSETQ. The receptor's source is a woman between 50 and 59 years old with acute or convalescent COVID-19. The sample consisted of peripheral blood. The chain recombines TRBV5-1 with TRBJ1-4, with D maybe TRBD1 (6 bases). The CDR3 DNA is TGCGCCAGCAGCTCGGCGTTACAGGGTTCGGGTGAAAAACTGTTTTTT. Translated: CASSSALQGSGEKLFF.